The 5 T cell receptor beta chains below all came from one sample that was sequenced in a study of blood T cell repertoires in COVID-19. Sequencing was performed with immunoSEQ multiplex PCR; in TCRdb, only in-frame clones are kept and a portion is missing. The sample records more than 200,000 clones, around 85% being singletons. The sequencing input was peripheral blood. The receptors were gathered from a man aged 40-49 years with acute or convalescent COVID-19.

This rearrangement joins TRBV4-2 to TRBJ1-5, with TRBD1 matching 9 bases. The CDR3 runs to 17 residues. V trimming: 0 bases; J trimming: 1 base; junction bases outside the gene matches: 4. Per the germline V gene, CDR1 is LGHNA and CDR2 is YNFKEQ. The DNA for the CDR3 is TGTGCCAGCAGCCAAGATTCCGGACAGGGGAGCAATCAGCCCCAGCATTTT. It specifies CASSQDSGQGSNQPQHF.

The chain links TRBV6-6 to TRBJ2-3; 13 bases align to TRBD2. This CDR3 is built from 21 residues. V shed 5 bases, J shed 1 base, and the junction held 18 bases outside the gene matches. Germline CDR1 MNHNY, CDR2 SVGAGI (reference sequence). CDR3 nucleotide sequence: TGTGCCAGCAGTCCCTATCAAGGACTAGCGGGAGAGAGTCGCGGCACAGATACGCAGTATTTT. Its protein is CASSPYQGLAGESRGTDTQYF.

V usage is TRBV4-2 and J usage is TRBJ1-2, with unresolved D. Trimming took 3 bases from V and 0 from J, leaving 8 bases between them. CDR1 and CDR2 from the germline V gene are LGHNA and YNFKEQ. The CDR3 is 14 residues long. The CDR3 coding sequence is TGTGCCAGCAGCCAGGGGAGCGCTAACTATGGCTACACCTTC. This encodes CASSQGSANYGYTF.

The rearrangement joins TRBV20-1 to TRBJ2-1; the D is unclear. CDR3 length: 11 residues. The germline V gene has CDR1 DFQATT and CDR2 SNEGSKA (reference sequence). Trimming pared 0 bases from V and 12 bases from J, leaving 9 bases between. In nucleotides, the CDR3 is TGCAGTGCTAGAGATCTAGAGGCGCAGTTCTTC. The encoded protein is CSARDLEAQFF.

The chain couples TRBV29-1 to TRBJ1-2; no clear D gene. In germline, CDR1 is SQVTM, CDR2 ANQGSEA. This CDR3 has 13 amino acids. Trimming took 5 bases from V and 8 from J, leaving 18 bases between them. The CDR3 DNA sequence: TGCAGCGTTACGAGGACTGATTACTCCGGCTACACCTTC. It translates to CSVTRTDYSGYTF. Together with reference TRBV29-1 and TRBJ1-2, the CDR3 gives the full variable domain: SAVISQKPSRDICQRGTSLTIQCQVDSQVTMMFWYRQQPGQSLTLIATANQGSEATYESGFVIDKFPISRPNLTFSTLTVSNMSPEDSSIYLCSVTRTDYSGYTFGSGTRLTVV.